The following is a T cell receptor beta chain sequence with its context. The antigen is unknown. Data came from immunoSEQ multiplex PCR; TCRdb stores just in-frame clones and leaves some out. This repertoire shows under 3,000 clones, 20% to 25% found once; its top ten account for less than 20%. Treatment specified: randomized to nivolumab then ipilimumab (arm A) or the reverse (arm B). This entry comes from a study of sequential checkpoint blockade in melanoma. Study overall: TCRβ was sequenced from DNA of 90 or so pretreatment tumors. After nivolumab or ipilimumab alone, about 22 patients had week-13 rebiopsies. Study results and limitations: Pretreatment TIL clonality tracked with response in the nivolumab-first arm.

This CDR3 region has 14 residues. The V gene is TRBV12-2, the J gene TRBJ2-1; the tabulated D call, TRBD2, remains unverified against the DNA. TRBV12-2 is listed as a pseudogene. Sequencing was performed on tumor tissue (inferred from file names), taken from a patient given nivolumab and ipilimumab in sequence. The receptor's source is a human donor with melanoma. The CDR3 loop reads CAVSSGSSYNEQFF. The CDR3 bases are TGTGCGGTTTCTAGCGGGAGCTCCTACAATGAGCAGTTCTTC.